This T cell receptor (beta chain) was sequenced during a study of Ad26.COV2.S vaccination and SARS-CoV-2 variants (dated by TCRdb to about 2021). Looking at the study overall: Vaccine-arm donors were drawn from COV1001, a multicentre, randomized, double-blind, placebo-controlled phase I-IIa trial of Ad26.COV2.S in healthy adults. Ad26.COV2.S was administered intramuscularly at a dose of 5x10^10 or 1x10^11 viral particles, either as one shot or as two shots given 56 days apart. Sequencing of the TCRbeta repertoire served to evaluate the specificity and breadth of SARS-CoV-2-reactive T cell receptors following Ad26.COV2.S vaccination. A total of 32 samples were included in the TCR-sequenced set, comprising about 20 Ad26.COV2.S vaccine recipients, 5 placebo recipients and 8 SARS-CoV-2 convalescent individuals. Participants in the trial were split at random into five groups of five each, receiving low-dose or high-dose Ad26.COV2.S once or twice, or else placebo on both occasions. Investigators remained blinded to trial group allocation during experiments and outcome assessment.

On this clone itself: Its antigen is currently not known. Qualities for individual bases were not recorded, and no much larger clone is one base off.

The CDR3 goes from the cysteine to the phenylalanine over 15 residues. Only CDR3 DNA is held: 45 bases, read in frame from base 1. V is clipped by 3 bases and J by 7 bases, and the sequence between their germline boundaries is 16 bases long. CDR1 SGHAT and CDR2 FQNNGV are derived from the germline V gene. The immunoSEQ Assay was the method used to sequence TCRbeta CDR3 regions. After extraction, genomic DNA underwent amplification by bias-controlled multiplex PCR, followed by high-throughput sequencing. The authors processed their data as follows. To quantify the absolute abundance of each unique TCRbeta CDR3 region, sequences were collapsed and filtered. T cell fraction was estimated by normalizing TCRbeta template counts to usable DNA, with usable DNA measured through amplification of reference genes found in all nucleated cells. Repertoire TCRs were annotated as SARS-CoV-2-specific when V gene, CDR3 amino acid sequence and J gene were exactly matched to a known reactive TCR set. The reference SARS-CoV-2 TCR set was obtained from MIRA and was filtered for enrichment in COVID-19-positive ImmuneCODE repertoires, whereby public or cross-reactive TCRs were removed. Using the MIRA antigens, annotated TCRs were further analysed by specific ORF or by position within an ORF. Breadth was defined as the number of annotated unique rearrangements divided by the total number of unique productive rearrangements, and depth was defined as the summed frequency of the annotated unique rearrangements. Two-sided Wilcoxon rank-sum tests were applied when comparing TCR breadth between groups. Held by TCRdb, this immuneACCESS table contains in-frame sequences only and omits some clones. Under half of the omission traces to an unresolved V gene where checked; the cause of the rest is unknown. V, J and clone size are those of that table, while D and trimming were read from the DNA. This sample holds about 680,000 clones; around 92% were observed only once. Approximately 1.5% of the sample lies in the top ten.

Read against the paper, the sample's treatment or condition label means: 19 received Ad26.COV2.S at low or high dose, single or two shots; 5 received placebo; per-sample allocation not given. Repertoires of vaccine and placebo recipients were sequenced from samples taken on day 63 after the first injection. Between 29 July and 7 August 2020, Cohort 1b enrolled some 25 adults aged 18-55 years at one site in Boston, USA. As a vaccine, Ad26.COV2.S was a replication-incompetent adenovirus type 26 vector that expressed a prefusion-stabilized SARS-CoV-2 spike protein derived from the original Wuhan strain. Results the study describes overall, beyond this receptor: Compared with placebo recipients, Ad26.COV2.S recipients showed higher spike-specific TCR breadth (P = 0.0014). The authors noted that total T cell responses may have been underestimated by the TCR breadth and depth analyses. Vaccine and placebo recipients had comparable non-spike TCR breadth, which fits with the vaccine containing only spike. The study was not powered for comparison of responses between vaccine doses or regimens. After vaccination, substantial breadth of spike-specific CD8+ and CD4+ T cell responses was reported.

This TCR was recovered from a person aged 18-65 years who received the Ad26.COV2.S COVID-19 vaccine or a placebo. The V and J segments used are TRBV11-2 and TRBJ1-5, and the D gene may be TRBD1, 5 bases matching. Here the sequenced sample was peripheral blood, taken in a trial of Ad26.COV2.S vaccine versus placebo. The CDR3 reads CASSFNGNTGQPQHF. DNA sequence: TGTGCCAGCAGCTTTAACGGAAATACAGGACAGCCCCAGCATTTT. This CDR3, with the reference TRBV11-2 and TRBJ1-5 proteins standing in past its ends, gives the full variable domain EAGVAQSPRYKIIEKRQSVAFWCNPISGHATLYWYQQILGQGPKLLIQFQNNGVVDDSQLPKDRFSAERLKGVDSTLKIQPAKLEDSAVYLCASSFNGNTGQPQHFGDGTRLSIL.